This passage covers 15 T cell receptor beta chains from one sample sequenced in a study of beta chain features in type 1 diabetes. The authors reverse transcribed all of the isolated RNA, so sequencing captured expressed TCRB transcripts. Data came from immunoSEQ multiplex PCR; TCRdb stores just in-frame clones and leaves some out. Among more than 350,000 clones listed, roughly an eighth were seen once. Sample: naive CD4+ T cells from blood. The receptors come from a woman aged 18-35 years in good health.

This rearrangement joins TRBV14 to TRBJ2-3; TRBD1 agrees at 7 bases. In germline, CDR1 is SGHDN, CDR2 FVKESK. Losses at the gene ends were 4 bases for V and 6 bases for J; bases not matched to a gene: 4. The CDR3 totals 13 residues. CDR3 region: CASSPTGPDTQYF. CDR3 bases: TGTGCCAGCAGCCCGACAGGGCCCGATACGCAGTATTTT.

Only a few counts were recorded for this clone. The chain recombines TRBV7-2 with TRBJ2-1; 8 bases are a match to TRBD1. Germline-derived CDR1 and CDR2 are SGHTA and FQGNSA. This CDR3 has 15 residues. V was clipped by 5 bases and J by 1 base; unmatched bases: 4. The CDR3 here is CASSPRTGSYNEQFF. CDR3 DNA: TGTGCCAGCAGCCCGCGGACAGGGTCCTACAATGAGCAGTTCTTC.

On this clone itself: Within the sample, other DNA sequences also encode this same CDR3. The chain employs TRBV13 and TRBJ2-7, with 9 nucleotides matching TRBD1. Germline V gives CDR1 PRHDT, CDR2 FYEKMQ (reference sequence). The CDR3 runs 16 residues. Losses at the gene ends were 3 bases for V and 1 base for J; bases not matched to a gene: 7. This CDR3 reads CASSLRGQGLSYEQYF. CDR3 DNA sequence: TGTGCCAGCAGCTTGCGAGGACAGGGGCTTTCCTACGAGCAGTACTTC.

The chain carries TRBV29-1 and TRBJ2-3; TRBD2 is a possible D gene (5 bases). Trimming pared 7 bases from V and 4 bases from J, leaving 12 bases between. The germline gives CDR1 SQVTM, CDR2 ANQGSEA. The length of the CDR3 is 12 residues. CDR3 in amino acids: CSGRGGADTQYF. CDR3 bases: TGCAGCGGACGGGGTGGCGCAGATACGCAGTATTTT.

The chain employs TRBV7-2 and TRBJ2-1; perhaps TRBD2 as D (6 bases). Germline lookup yields CDR1 SGHTA and CDR2 FQGNSA. V was pared by 5 bases and J by 12 bases, with 14 bases between. The CDR3 has 12 residues. As DNA, the CDR3 is TGTGCCAGCAGCCTTCTAGCGTACCCGCAGTTCTTC. Encoded protein: CASSLLAYPQFF.

The rearrangement joins TRBV9 to TRBJ1-1; D unclear. The CDR3 is made up of 15 amino acids. Germline assignment: CDR1 SGDLS and CDR2 YYNGEE. Trimming pared 0 bases from V and 1 base from J, leaving 10 bases between. DNA of the CDR3: TGTGCCAGCAGCGTAGAGCCACAGACGAACACTGAAGCTTTCTTT. It codes for CASSVEPQTNTEAFF.

This clone was counted a few times. The CDR3 coding sequence is TGTGCCAGCTCACCACAAAGCTCCTACGAGCAGTACGTC. Protein: CASSPQSSYEQYV. The chain couples TRBV18 to TRBJ2-7; D call uncertain. CDR1 KGHSH and CDR2 LQKENI come from the germline V gene. The ends were cut back, 1 base at V and 0 bases at J, with 4 bases in the middle. The CDR3 totals 13 residues.

This clone has a count of ten or more. The chain employs TRBV29-1 and TRBJ2-3, with D uncertain. Per germline, CDR1 SQVTM and CDR2 ANQGSEA. This CDR3 has 12 residues. Trimming stripped 7 bases from V and 0 bases from J, with 8 bases between. CDR3 DNA sequence: TGCAGCGCGGGCCCTAGCACAGATACGCAGTATTTT. Translation: CSAGPSTDTQYF.

V and J are TRBV20-1 and TRBJ2-5, with 7 nucleotides matching TRBD2. Germline CDR1 DFQATT, CDR2 SNEGSKA (reference sequence). The CDR3 length is 11 residues. Germline trimming cut 6 bases from V and 9 bases from J; bases unmatched to any gene: 7. The CDR3 coding sequence is TGCAGTGCCGGACTAGTTCAGCCCCAGTACTTC. Translation gives CSAGLVQPQYF.

This clone was seen a few times. The chain joins TRBV29-1 to TRBJ1-2; D ambiguous. CDR1 SQVTM and CDR2 ANQGSEA come from the germline V gene. CDR3 length: 14 residues. V lost 5 bases and J lost 6, with 19 bases in between. CDR3 loop: CSVLKSFSMDGYTF. The DNA for the CDR3 is TGCAGCGTTCTGAAGAGTTTCTCTATGGATGGCTACACCTTC.

The chain has TRBV9 and TRBJ2-5, with TRBD2 matching over 10 bases. The CDR3 sequence is 17 residues long. J gave up 3 bases and V 0 bases, and 8 bases lay outside the gene matches. Germline V gives CDR1 SGDLS, CDR2 YYNGEE. This CDR3 reads CASSVAGLTSGKETQYF. As DNA, the CDR3 is TGTGCCAGCAGCGTAGCTGGGTTAACTAGCGGGAAAGAGACCCAGTACTTC. Using reference TRBV9 and TRBJ2-5 for the parts outside the CDR3, the full variable domain is DSGVTQTPKHLITATGQRVTLRCSPRSGDLSVYWYQQSLDQGLQFLIQYYNGEERAKGNILERFSAQQFPDLHSELNLSSLELGDSALYFCASSVAGLTSGKETQYFGPGTRLLVL.

This chain connects TRBV9 to TRBJ1-1; no clear D gene. CDR3 length equals 14 residues. Germline V CDR1 and CDR2: SGDLS, YYNGEE. Trimming left V 2 bases short and J 3 bases short, with 11 bases between. CDR3: CASSVGAGYTEAFF. CDR3 DNA: TGTGCCAGCAGCGTTGGCGCTGGGTACACTGAAGCTTTCTTT.

This clone was counted between two and nine times. The chain joins TRBV29-1 to TRBJ1-4, with D possibly TRBD1 on 6 matching bases. The germline V gene has CDR1 SQVTM and CDR2 ANQGSEA. V shed 5 bases and J shed 8 bases, with 15 bases lying between them. There are 13 residues in the CDR3. This CDR3 is CSVKGQLGEKLFF. CDR3 in DNA: TGCAGCGTTAAGGGACAACTCGGAGAAAAACTGTTTTTT.

V is TRBV27 and J is TRBJ2-7; 14 bases are a match to TRBD2. The J segment lost 5 bases and the V segment lost 5 bases, leaving 14 bases of the junction unmatched. The germline V gene encodes CDR1 MNHEY and CDR2 SMNVEV (reference sequence). This CDR3 spans 18 amino acids. For the CDR3, the DNA is TGTGCCAGCAGTCCACGACTAGCGGGAGGGCCCCCTTTGGACGAGCAGTACTTC. Its translation is CASSPRLAGGPPLDEQYF.

The genes are TRBV5-4 and TRBJ2-1, with no clear D. The CDR3 covers 15 residues. The V and J ends lost 0 bases and 7 bases respectively, with 14 bases between them. Per germline, CDR1 SGHNT and CDR2 YYREEE (reference sequence). The CDR3 DNA reads as TGTGCCAGCAGCTTGGCGAATAGGGTGGGGAATGAGCAGTTCTTC. Translated: CASSLANRVGNEQFF.